The clone carrying this T cell receptor (beta chain) occurred a few times. Germline V gives CDR1 MDHEN, CDR2 SYDVKM. This CDR3 is 16 amino acids long. Trimming pared 6 bases from V and 0 bases from J, leaving 15 bases between. This sample's TCRbeta library carried unique molecular identifier barcodes. TCRdb recomputed calls from the PCR reads with MiXCR, one row per CDR3 protein. The sample contains hundreds of thousands of distinct CDR3 sequences, over 15% of which appear only once. The record originates from a study of T-cell reconstitution after alpha-beta-depleted transplantation in children. The sequence came from a human donor who donated a stem cell graft to a child with acute myeloid leukemia. The J gene is TRBJ1-5, the V gene TRBV28, with D perhaps matching TRBD1 (5 bases). The source was PBMCs from the stem cell graft donor, collected from the stem cell graft. In nucleotides, the CDR3 is TGTGCCAGCAGCCCTACCACAGGTCATAGCAATCAGCCCCAGCATTTT. Translated: CASSPTTGHSNQPQHF.